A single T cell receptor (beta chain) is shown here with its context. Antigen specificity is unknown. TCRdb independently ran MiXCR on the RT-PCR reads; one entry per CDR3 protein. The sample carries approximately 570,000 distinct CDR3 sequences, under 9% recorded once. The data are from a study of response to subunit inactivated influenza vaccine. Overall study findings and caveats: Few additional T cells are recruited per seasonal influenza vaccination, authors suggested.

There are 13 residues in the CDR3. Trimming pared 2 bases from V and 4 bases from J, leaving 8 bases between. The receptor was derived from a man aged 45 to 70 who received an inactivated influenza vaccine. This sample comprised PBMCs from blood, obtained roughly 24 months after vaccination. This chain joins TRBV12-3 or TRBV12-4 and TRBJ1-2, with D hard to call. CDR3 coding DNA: TGTGCCAGCAGTTTACTCCAGGTCTATGGCTACACCTTC. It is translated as CASSLLQVYGYTF.